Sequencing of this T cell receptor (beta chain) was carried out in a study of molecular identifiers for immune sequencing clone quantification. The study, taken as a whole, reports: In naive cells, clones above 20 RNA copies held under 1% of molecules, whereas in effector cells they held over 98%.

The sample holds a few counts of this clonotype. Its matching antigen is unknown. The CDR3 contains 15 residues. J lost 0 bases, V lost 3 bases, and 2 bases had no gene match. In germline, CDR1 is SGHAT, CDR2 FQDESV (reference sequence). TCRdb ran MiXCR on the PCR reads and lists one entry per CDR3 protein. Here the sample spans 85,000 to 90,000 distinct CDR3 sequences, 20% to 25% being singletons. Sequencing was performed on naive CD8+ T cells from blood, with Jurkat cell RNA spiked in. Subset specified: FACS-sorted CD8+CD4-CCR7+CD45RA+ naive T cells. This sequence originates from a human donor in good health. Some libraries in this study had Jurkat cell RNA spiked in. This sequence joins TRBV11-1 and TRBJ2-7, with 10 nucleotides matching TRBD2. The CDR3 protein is CASSFGLAASYEQYF. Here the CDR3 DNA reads TGTGCCAGCAGCTTTGGACTAGCGGCCTCCTACGAGCAGTACTTC.